What follows are 28 T cell receptor beta chains derived from one specimen sequenced in a study of lymphopenia after photon versus proton radiotherapy. The table came from immunoSEQ multiplex PCR; TCRdb's copy has only in-frame clones and leaves some out. The sample consists of 75,000 or so clones, about 86% of them appearing once. This material consisted of peripheral blood, taken from a patient treated with proton-based radiotherapy. These receptors all come from a man aged 55 to 70 with pancreatic cancer.

The chain recombines TRBV10-3 with TRBJ2-7; 12 bases are a match to TRBD2. The CDR3 consists of 14 residues. Germline lookup yields CDR1 ENHRY and CDR2 SYGVKD. Trimming at V came to 7 bases and at J to 3 bases, leaving 4 bases not matched to a gene. The CDR3 DNA sequence: TGTGCCATCACCCAGACTAGCGGGGGCTACGAGCAGTACTTC. It yields the protein CAITQTSGGYEQYF.

V is TRBV27 and J is TRBJ2-1; 10 bases agree with TRBD2. The CDR3 contains 15 residues. The ends lost 1 base at V and 10 bases at J; junction bases unmatched: 7. Germline CDR1 MNHEY, CDR2 SMNVEV (reference sequence). CDR3 nucleotide sequence: TGTGCCAGCAGTTTATATCTAGCGGGAGAGGGGGAGCAGTTCTTC. The encoded protein is CASSLYLAGEGEQFF.

The chain is built from TRBV28 and TRBJ2-7; D possibly corresponds to TRBD1 (6 bases). The CDR3 loop spans 16 amino acids. Germline lookup yields CDR1 MDHEN and CDR2 SYDVKM. V gave up 2 bases and J gave up 1 base, with 15 bases separating them. The CDR3 coding sequence is TGTGCCAGCAGTTTAGCAACAGGGCGGCCGTCCTACGAGCAGTACTTC. It translates to CASSLATGRPSYEQYF.

V is TRBV6-4 and J is TRBJ1-4, with D hard to call. CDR1 and CDR2 from the germline V gene are MRHNA and SNTAGT. The V end lost 6 bases, the J end lost 3 bases, and 14 bases lay between the germline ends. The CDR3 totals 15 residues. CDR3: CASRSTGSANEKLFF. The CDR3 DNA is TGTGCCAGCAGAAGCACGGGGTCGGCTAATGAAAAACTGTTTTTT.

The chain combines TRBV6-5 with TRBJ2-4; 11 bases map to TRBD2. Germline values: CDR1 MNHEY, CDR2 SVGAGI. The V and J ends lost 5 bases and 6 bases, in that order; junction bases with no gene match: 3. This CDR3 is 14 amino acids long. This CDR3 is CASSTSGRGNIQYF. The CDR3 DNA reads TGTGCCAGCAGTACTAGCGGGAGAGGAAACATTCAGTACTTC.

Judged by abundance, this clone is medium-sized. This sequence joins TRBV11-2 and TRBJ1-2; unclear D gene. Trimming removed 3 bases at V and 8 bases at J, with 7 bases between. The CDR3 is 11 amino acids. Germline CDR1 reads SGHAT; CDR2 reads FQNNGV. Here the CDR3 reads CASSFRGGYTF. The CDR3 region has the DNA TGTGCCAGCAGCTTTCGTGGAGGCTACACCTTC.

The chain couples TRBV9 to TRBJ2-5; TRBD2 is a possible D gene (5 bases). V was cut by 4 bases and J by 4 bases, with 14 bases left in between. Germline V gene sequence: CDR1 SGDLS, CDR2 YYNGEE. This CDR3 is 14 amino acids long. CDR3 coding DNA: TGTGCCAGCAGCCCAACCAGGACTCTAGAGACCCAGTACTTC. Translated: CASSPTRTLETQYF.

J is TRBJ2-2 and V is TRBV10-3; D might be TRBD2 (7 bases). Deletions cut 2 bases from V and 9 bases from J, with 25 bases between. CDR1 ENHRY and CDR2 SYGVKD come from the germline V gene. This CDR3 region has 18 residues. CDR3: CAISEHREGVAVNRELFF. CDR3 nucleotide sequence: TGTGCCATCAGTGAGCACAGGGAGGGAGTAGCGGTCAACCGGGAGCTGTTTTTT.

This clone has a handful of counts. The gene calls are TRBV5-6 and TRBJ2-3, with D tentatively TRBD1 or TRBD2 (5 bases each). V dropped 3 bases and J dropped 2 bases, with 16 bases sitting between them. The germline gives CDR1 SGHDT, CDR2 YYEEEE. The CDR3 is 16 residues long. CDR3 amino acids: CASSSGTGLSTDTQYF. CDR3 coding DNA: TGTGCCAGCAGCTCTGGTACGGGGCTATCCACAGATACGCAGTATTTT.

This CDR3 reads CASTPIVGTAQFF. The DNA of the CDR3 is TGTGCCAGCACCCCAATAGTCGGGACAGCGCAGTTCTTC. The rearrangement uses TRBV2 and TRBJ2-1; the match to TRBD1 covers 7 bases. Per the germline V gene, CDR1 is SNHLY and CDR2 is FYNNEI. V shed 7 bases and J 12 bases; nucleotides not matched to a gene: 12. The CDR3 loop spans 13 amino acids.

The rearrangement uses TRBV5-6 and TRBJ2-3; weak D call: TRBD2 (5 bases). The germline CDR1 and CDR2 sequences are SGHDT and YYEEEE. V was cut by 3 bases and J by 0 bases, with 17 bases left in between. The CDR3 runs to 17 residues. CDR3 amino acids: CASSSYQRRPSTDTQYF. The CDR3, as DNA: TGTGCCAGCAGCTCCTATCAGCGGAGACCTAGCACAGATACGCAGTATTTT.

The J gene is TRBJ2-5, the V gene TRBV29-1, with D perhaps assigned TRBD1 or TRBD2 (5 bases each). The J call could be wrong; TRBJ2-7 is a better fit for the DNA end. CDR3 length equals 15 residues. Germline V gives CDR1 SQVTM, CDR2 ANQGSEA. Here the CDR3 reads CSVVAGTVSSYEQYF. The CDR3 DNA is TGCAGCGTAGTCGCCGGGACGGTGAGCTCCTACGAGCAGTACTTC.

The V gene is TRBV15, the J gene TRBJ2-7; possibly TRBD2 for D (6 bases). Trimming took 0 bases from V and 5 from J, leaving 20 bases between them. The CDR3 contains 17 residues. Looked up from germline, CDR1 is LNHNV and CDR2 is YYDKDF (reference sequence). For the CDR3, the DNA is TGTGCCACCAGCAGAGATCGGGGGTCCGGGACGTTCAACGAGCAGTACTTC. It translates to CATSRDRGSGTFNEQYF.

The chain has TRBV5-4 and TRBJ2-3, with D tentatively TRBD1 or TRBD2 (5 bases each). There are 14 residues in the CDR3. The V end was cut by 4 bases, the J end by 4 bases, with 13 bases between. Germline CDR1 is SGHNT and CDR2 is YYREEE (reference sequence). The CDR3 reads CASSVERGADTQYF. CDR3 sequence (DNA): TGTGCCAGCAGCGTCGAGAGGGGCGCAGATACGCAGTATTTT.

Comments on this clone: The sample carries other DNA sequences with the same CDR3. The chain joins TRBV7-2 to TRBJ2-5, with D tentatively TRBD2 (6 bases). The germline V and J ends were trimmed by 2 bases and 2 bases, with 9 bases remaining between them. CDR1 SGHTA and CDR2 FQGNSA come from the germline V gene. The CDR3 sequence is 14 residues long. CDR3 DNA sequence: TGTGCCAGCAGCTTACTTGGGACTCAAGAGACCCAGTACTTC. This gives the protein CASSLLGTQETQYF.

This clone was observed a few times. This chain links TRBV9 with TRBJ2-1; no clear D. Between the trimmed V and J ends, which lost 0 bases and 9 bases, there was a span of 10 bases. Germline V gene sequence: CDR1 SGDLS, CDR2 YYNGEE. The CDR3 consists of 13 residues. Here the CDR3 reads CASSVGPSAEQFF. CDR3 bases: TGTGCCAGCAGCGTAGGGCCTAGTGCTGAGCAGTTCTTC.

This chain joins TRBV27 and TRBJ2-5, with D tentatively TRBD2 (6 bases). CDR1 and CDR2 (germline): MNHEY, SMNVEV (reference sequence). V lost 5 bases, J lost 4 bases, and 17 bases lay in between. The CDR3 has 15 residues. CDR3 DNA: TGTGCCAGCAGTACTTACCGGGAGTATGGAGAGACCCAGTACTTC. It translates to CASSTYREYGETQYF.

This clone has just one count. The CDR3 sequence: CASSLQGPIFSYEQYF. The CDR3 DNA is TGTGCCAGCAGTTTACAGGGACCGATCTTCTCCTACGAGCAGTACTTC. V and J are TRBV28 and TRBJ2-7; D possibly matches TRBD1 or TRBD2 (5 bases each). CDR1 and CDR2 (germline): MDHEN, SYDVKM. Trimming cost V 2 bases and J 0 bases, with 14 bases left between them. The CDR3 contains 16 residues.

J is TRBJ1-1 and V is TRBV18; 7 bases line up with TRBD1. V was clipped by 3 bases and J by 1 base; unmatched bases: 5. The germline V gene encodes CDR1 KGHSH and CDR2 LQKENI. There are 15 residues in the CDR3. CDR3 DNA sequence: TGTGCCAGCTCACCCCAGACAGGGACGAACACTGAAGCTTTCTTT. Translated: CASSPQTGTNTEAFF.

The chain employs TRBV13 and TRBJ2-1, with unresolved D. Trimming stripped 2 bases from V and 9 bases from J, with 5 bases between. CDR3 size: 11 residues. Germline V gives CDR1 PRHDT, CDR2 FYEKMQ (reference sequence). Written as DNA, the CDR3 is TGTGCCAGCAGCTTAAGAGGTGAGCAGTTCTTC. Translating gives CASSLRGEQFF. Full variable domain (missing parts from reference TRBV13 and TRBJ2-1): AAGVIQSPRHLIKEKRETATLKCYPIPRHDTVYWYQQGPGQDPQFLISFYEKMQSDKGSIPDRFSAQQFSDYHSELNMSSLELGDSALYFCASSLRGEQFFGPGTRLTVL.

The CDR3 is CASSIKSTGGSHLYTEAFF. Here the CDR3 DNA reads TGTGCCAGTAGTATCAAATCTACAGGGGGCTCCCACCTTTACACTGAAGCTTTCTTT. V usage is TRBV19 and J usage is TRBJ1-1; 9 bases line up with TRBD1. The V segment lost 3 bases and the J segment 3 bases; nucleotides outside the gene matches: 17. CDR1 and CDR2 (germline): LNHDA, SQIVND (reference sequence). The CDR3 runs 19 residues.

This chain uses TRBV6-5 with TRBJ2-5; D might be TRBD1 (5 bases). Germline-derived CDR1 and CDR2 are MNHEY and SVGAGI. The CDR3 is 13 residues long. V gave up 2 bases and J gave up 4 bases, with 8 bases separating them. The CDR3, as DNA: TGTGCCAGCAGTTACGTCGACAGAGAGACCCAGTACTTC. It encodes CASSYVDRETQYF.

The J gene is TRBJ2-1, the V gene TRBV7-9; a weak D match, TRBD1 (5 bases). V lost 5 bases and J 9 bases, leaving 11 bases between the germline ends. CDR3 length: 12 amino acids. Germline V gene sequence: CDR1 SEHNR, CDR2 FQNEAQ (reference sequence). CDR3 amino acids: CASSAQVFEQFF. The CDR3 nucleotides read TGTGCCAGCAGCGCACAGGTTTTTGAGCAGTTCTTC.

The J gene is TRBJ1-2, the V gene TRBV6-1; D is uncertain. CDR1 is MNHNS, CDR2 SASEGT, per germline. The CDR3 spans 15 residues. Trimming removed 8 bases from V and 7 bases from J, with 23 bases in between. CDR3 in amino acids: CASLPHGEGKVGYTF. CDR3 DNA sequence: TGTGCCAGCCTTCCCCACGGAGAGGGAAAGGTTGGCTACACCTTC.

The rearrangement joins TRBV5-1 to TRBJ1-2, with a possible D match to TRBD1 (5 bases). Germline V gives CDR1 SGHRS, CDR2 YFSETQ. Trimming stripped 2 bases from V and 2 bases from J, with 10 bases between. The CDR3 is 14 amino acids. CDR3 DNA sequence: TGCGCCAGCAGCTTAGAGGGACGGAACTATGGCTACACCTTC. It translates to CASSLEGRNYGYTF.

V usage is TRBV30 and J usage is TRBJ2-1; 10 positions match TRBD2. The germline V gene has CDR1 GTSNPN and CDR2 SVGIG (reference sequence). The CDR3 is made up of 16 amino acids. With V trimmed by 0 bases and J by 7 bases, 9 bases remained unmatched. For the CDR3, the DNA is TGTGCCTGGAGTGTAGGGGCTAGCGGGAGATCGAATGAGCAGTTCTTC. Translated: CAWSVGASGRSNEQFF.

The chain is built from TRBV29-1 and TRBJ2-1; tentative D call: TRBD1 (5 bases). The V gene's germline CDR1 is SQVTM and CDR2 ANQGSEA. CDR3 size: 12 residues. Between the trimmed V and J ends, which lost 4 bases and 6 bases, there was a span of 10 bases. CDR3 amino acids: CSVVKGFNEQFF. For the CDR3, the DNA is TGCAGCGTTGTCAAGGGGTTCAATGAGCAGTTCTTC.

The chain has TRBV19 and TRBJ2-6, with D maybe TRBD1 (7 bases). The germline CDR1 and CDR2 sequences are LNHDA and SQIVND (reference sequence). V lost 3 bases and J 1 base, leaving 16 bases between the germline ends. This CDR3 spans 18 amino acids. The DNA of the CDR3 is TGTGCCAGTAGTATGGGGGGACAGTCGCGGTCTGGGGCCAACGTCCTGACTTTC. This translates into CASSMGGQSRSGANVLTF.